This T cell receptor (beta chain) was observed in a study of blood T cell repertoires in COVID-19. Measured with immunoSEQ multiplex PCR; TCRdb has only the in-frame clones, and not every one. There are a few hundred thousand clones in the sample; approximately 86% occur only once, and about 7.6% lies in the top ten. The receptor was isolated from a woman aged 60 to 75 with COVID-19, enrolled during active disease. The sequenced sample was peripheral blood.

The CDR3, as DNA: TGCGCCAGCAACCTCGATCAGGGCGCCACCTACGAGCAGTACTTC. Translation: CASNLDQGATYEQYF. V gene TRBV23-1 combines with J gene TRBJ2-7; weak D call: TRBD1 (5 bases). TRBV23-1 is assigned to the ORF class and has an uncertain function. The V and J ends lost 7 bases and 2 bases respectively, with 18 bases between them. The CDR3 is made up of 15 amino acids.